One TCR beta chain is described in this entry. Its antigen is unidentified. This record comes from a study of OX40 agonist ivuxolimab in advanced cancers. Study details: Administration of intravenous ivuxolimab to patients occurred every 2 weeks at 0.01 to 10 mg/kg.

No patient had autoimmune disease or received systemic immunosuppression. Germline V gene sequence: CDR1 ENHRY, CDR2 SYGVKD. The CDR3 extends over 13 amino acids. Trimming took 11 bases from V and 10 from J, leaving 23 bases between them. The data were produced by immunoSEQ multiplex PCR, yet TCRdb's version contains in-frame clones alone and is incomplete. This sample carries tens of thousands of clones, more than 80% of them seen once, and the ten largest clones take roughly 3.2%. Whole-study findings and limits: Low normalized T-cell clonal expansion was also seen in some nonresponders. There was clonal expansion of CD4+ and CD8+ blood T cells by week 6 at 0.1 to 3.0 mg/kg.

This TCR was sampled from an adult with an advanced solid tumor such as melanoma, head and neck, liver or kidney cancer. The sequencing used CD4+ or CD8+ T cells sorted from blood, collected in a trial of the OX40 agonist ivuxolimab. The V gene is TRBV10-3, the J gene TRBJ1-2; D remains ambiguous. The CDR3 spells CALQRTWTDAYTF. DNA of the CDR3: TGTGCCCTACAACGGACTTGGACCGACGCCTACACCTTC.